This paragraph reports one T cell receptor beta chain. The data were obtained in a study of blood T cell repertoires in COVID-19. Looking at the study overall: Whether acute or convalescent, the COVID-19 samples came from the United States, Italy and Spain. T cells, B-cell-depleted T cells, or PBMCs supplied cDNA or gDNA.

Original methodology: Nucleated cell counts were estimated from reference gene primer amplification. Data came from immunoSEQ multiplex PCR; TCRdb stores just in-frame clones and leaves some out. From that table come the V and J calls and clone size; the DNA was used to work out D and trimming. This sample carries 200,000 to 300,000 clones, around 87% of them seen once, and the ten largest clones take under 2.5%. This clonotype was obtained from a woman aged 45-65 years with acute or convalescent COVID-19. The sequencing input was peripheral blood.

CDR3 in DNA: TGTGCCACCAGTGATTCGCGGACTGACACCTCTGGAAACACCATATATTTT. Translating gives CATSDSRTDTSGNTIYF. The V call is TRBV24-1, the J call TRBJ1-3; D is unclear. This CDR3 spans 17 amino acids. V was trimmed by 2 bases and J by 0 bases, leaving 13 bases between them. Germline V lookup: CDR1 KGHDR, CDR2 SFDVKD.